These T cell receptor beta chains were read from a single sample in a study of shared clonotypes between healthy human individuals. Data came from immunoSEQ multiplex PCR; TCRdb stores just in-frame clones and leaves some out. The table records around 1.5 million clones, roughly 98% of them present only once. The sequencing sample was made of naive CD4+ T cells sorted from blood. These receptors were taken from a man between 25 and 39 years old in good health. The CDR3 runs from the conserved cysteine through the conserved F or W. D genes are given only for firm matches. The size of a clone is reported for some rows only, either as once, few or many, or as a class for expanded clones.

d_call	v_call	clone_size	j_call	cdr3_aa	cdr3_nt
-	TRBV9	once	TRBJ2-3	CASSDSGADTQYF	TGTGCCAGCAGTGACTCCGGGGCAGATACGCAGTATTTT
TRBD1	TRBV9	-	TRBJ2-7	CASSVDEGADYEQYF	TGTGCCAGCAGCGTAGATGAGGGGGCGGACTACGAGCAGTACTTC
TRBD1	TRBV15	-	TRBJ2-2	CATSSLKDRVKGELFF	TGTGCCACCAGCAGTCTCAAGGACAGGGTGAAAGGGGAGCTGTTTTTT
-	TRBV5-1	-	TRBJ1-2	CASSLGAGRDGYTF	TGCGCCAGCAGCTTGGGGGCAGGGAGGGATGGCTACACCTTC
-	TRBV29-1	-	TRBJ2-1	CSVDGGREQFF	TGCAGCGTTGATGGGGGCAGGGAGCAGTTCTTC
-	TRBV7-9	once	TRBJ2-3	CASNTWGDGRGQYF	TGTGCCAGCAACACGTGGGGCGATGGGCGCGGGCAGTATTTT
-	TRBV12-2	once	TRBJ1-5	CASRPPGQGDQPQHF	TGTGCAAGTCGCCCCCCGGGACAGGGGGATCAGCCCCAGCATTTT
-	TRBV5-8	-	TRBJ2-7	CASQRTAASYEQYF	TGTGCCAGCCAACGAACAGCGGCGTCCTACGAGCAGTACTTC
-	TRBV5-5	-	TRBJ2-1	CASSPGGIGSEQFF	TGTGCCAGCAGCCCCGGAGGGATCGGGAGTGAGCAGTTCTTC
TRBD1	TRBV5-6	-	TRBJ1-5	CASSFGTGDQPQHF	TGTGCCAGCAGCTTCGGGACAGGGGATCAGCCCCAGCATTTT
-	TRBV5-6	-	TRBJ1-2	CASRTGENYGYTF	TGTGCCAGCAGGACCGGGGAAAACTATGGCTACACCTTC
-	TRBV5-1	-	TRBJ2-2	CASSFGSNTGELFF	TGCGCCAGCAGCTTCGGGAGCAATACCGGGGAGCTGTTTTTT
-	TRBV2	-	TRBJ1-2	CASSGGPGSYGYTF	TGTGCCAGCAGTGGGGGACCGGGTTCCTATGGCTACACCTTC
-	TRBV5-4	-	TRBJ1-2	CASSLNLGTSGYTF	TGTGCCAGCAGCTTAAACTTGGGGACCAGCGGCTACACCTTC
-	TRBV30	-	TRBJ2-3	CAWIRVGDTQYF	TGTGCCTGGATTCGAGTTGGGGATACGCAGTATTTT
-	TRBV10-3	-	TRBJ2-7	CATRKPGATYEQYF	TGTGCCACCCGAAAACCGGGAGCCACCTACGAGCAGTACTTC
TRBD2	TRBV7-2	-	TRBJ2-1	CASSRLAGSYNEQFF	TGTGCCAGCAGCAGACTAGCGGGTTCCTACAATGAGCAGTTCTTC
-	TRBV2	-	TRBJ2-5	CASTTDRQETQYF	TGTGCCAGCACCACGGACAGACAAGAGACCCAGTACTTC
-	TRBV4-3	once	TRBJ2-3	CASSQESGLPSTDTQYF	TGCGCCAGCAGCCAAGAGTCGGGACTCCCTAGCACAGATACGCAGTATTTT
-	TRBV5-4	-	TRBJ2-1	CASRDEWDNEQFF	TGTGCCAGCAGAGATGAGTGGGACAATGAGCAGTTCTTC
TRBD2	TRBV29-1	-	TRBJ2-7	CRPLAQRGTSGRLNEQYF	TGCAGACCCCTGGCACAGAGAGGGACTAGCGGGAGGCTGAACGAGCAGTACTTC
TRBD1	TRBV10-3	-	TRBJ2-2	CAISSDRDYTGELFF	TGTGCCATCAGTTCCGACAGGGATTACACCGGGGAGCTGTTTTTT
-	TRBV9	-	TRBJ2-2	CASSVGPGSQKSTGELFF	TGTGCCAGCAGCGTAGGGCCCGGGAGTCAAAAAAGCACCGGGGAGCTGTTTTTT
-	TRBV5-1	-	TRBJ2-7	CASSLERISFYEQYF	TGCGCCAGCAGCTTGGAGAGGATTAGCTTCTACGAGCAGTACTTC
TRBD2	TRBV28	-	TRBJ2-3	CASSLWRERTDTQYF	TGTGCCAGCAGTTTGTGGCGGGAGCGCACAGATACGCAGTATTTT
-	TRBV14	-	TRBJ2-7	CASSSRLWGASYEQYF	TGTGCCAGCAGCTCCCGGTTATGGGGGGCATCCTACGAGCAGTACTTC
TRBD2	TRBV28	-	TRBJ2-1	CASSRGLAGAYNEQFF	TGTGCCAGCAGTAGGGGACTAGCGGGAGCCTACAATGAGCAGTTCTTC
TRBD2	TRBV7-9	once	TRBJ2-3	CASSPGSGTRSTDTQYF	TGTGCCAGCAGCCCGGGAAGCGGGACTAGGAGCACAGATACGCAGTATTTT
TRBD1	TRBV7-2	-	TRBJ2-1	CASSSPGQIYNEQFF	TGTGCCAGCAGCTCTCCGGGACAGATTTACAATGAGCAGTTCTTC
TRBD1	TRBV5-4	-	TRBJ1-2	CASSYEGATGYGYTF	TGTGCCAGCAGCTATGAGGGGGCAACGGGATATGGCTACACCTTC
-	TRBV28	once	TRBJ2-1	CASSERGAGTNEQFF	TGTGCCAGCAGTGAACGGGGGGCCGGGACTAATGAGCAGTTCTTC
-	TRBV18	-	TRBJ1-1	CASSPIERGEAFF	TGTGCCAGCTCACCCATTGAGCGGGGGGAAGCTTTCTTT
TRBD2	TRBV15	-	TRBJ2-3	CATSRNLAGNTDTQYF	TGTGCCACCAGCAGGAACCTAGCGGGGAACACAGATACGCAGTATTTT
TRBD2	TRBV5-4	once	TRBJ2-7	CASSAGTSGRNWEQYF	TGTGCCAGCAGCGCCGGGACTAGCGGGAGAAATTGGGAGCAGTACTTC
-	TRBV12-5	-	TRBJ2-3	CASGLVQTDTQYF	TGTGCTAGTGGTTTGGTTCAGACAGATACGCAGTATTTT
TRBD1	TRBV25-1	-	TRBJ1-4	CASSAKGTGAREKLFF	TGTGCCAGCAGTGCCAAAGGAACAGGGGCAAGGGAAAAACTGTTTTTT
TRBD1	TRBV6-5	-	TRBJ1-5	CASSYVGQGLNQPQHF	TGTGCCAGCAGTTACGTAGGACAGGGCCTCAATCAGCCCCAGCATTTT
-	TRBV11-2	-	TRBJ2-7	CASSPDGNF	TGTGCCAGCAGCCCCGACGGGAACTTC
TRBD1	TRBV12-5	-	TRBJ2-7	CASALLWTGGYEQYF	TGTGCTAGTGCCCTCTTGTGGACAGGGGGGTACGAGCAGTACTTC
-	TRBV27	-	TRBJ2-3	CASSPPAGKDTDTQYF	TGTGCCAGCAGTCCGCCAGCTGGCAAAGACACAGATACGCAGTATTTT
TRBD2	TRBV7-6	once	TRBJ2-7	CASSSISGRAYEQYF	TGTGCCAGCAGCTCAATAAGCGGGAGGGCCTACGAGCAGTACTTC
-	TRBV6-5	-	TRBJ2-2	CASSYSTDSPPGELFF	TGTGCCAGCAGTTACTCTACGGACAGCCCTCCGGGGGAGCTGTTTTTT